The T cell receptor (beta chain) described here comes from a study of spatial heterogeneity in lung cancer. Study-wide points: How many expanded intratumoral alpha and beta TCRs were present tracked the tumor mutation count, which was a count of nonsynonymous mutations.

This clonotype came up a few times. Its target is not known. Every cDNA TCR molecule received its own unique molecular identifier. TCRdb passed the 5' RACE reads through MiXCR, listing each CDR3 protein once. The sample carries around 100,000 distinct CDR3 sequences, 4.4% recorded once. Germline V lookup: CDR1 DFQATT, CDR2 SNEGSKA (reference sequence). V lost 1 base and J lost 9, with 12 bases in between. The CDR3 sequence is 12 residues long. The sample's time point: sample taken at primary tumor resection. Extraction of whole RNA from tumor, nontumor lung or frozen PBMC preceded unsorted sequencing. Specimen: lung tumor tissue, collected at surgery. The TCR sequence derives from a male donor with early-stage non-small cell lung cancer. This chain uses TRBV20-1 with TRBJ2-5; D ambiguous. Here the CDR3 reads CSARAPDRAQYF. In DNA form, the CDR3 reads TGCAGTGCTAGAGCCCCCGATCGGGCCCAGTACTTC.